The source of this T cell receptor (beta chain) is a study of Graves' ophthalmopathy and Graves' hyperthyroidism (dated by TCRdb to 2017 to 2018). As for the study more broadly: Peripheral blood was collected at initial diagnosis, prior to any treatment. In total, under 150 blood samples were TCR-sequenced: 40 to 45 ophthalmopathy, 75 hyperthyroidism and 17 hyperthyroidism-to-ophthalmopathy patients. To explore V-J signatures distinguishing ophthalmopathy from hyperthyroidism, a discovery set of roughly 100 patients (more than 40 ophthalmopathy, 57 stable hyperthyroidism) was enrolled. After sampling, hyperthyroidism patients received methimazole starting at 30 mg daily, and ophthalmopathy patients received high-dose intravenous methylprednisolone. In about six hyperthyroidism patients, T-cell repertoires of thyroid tissue and blood were compared. The study used signatures of the TCR beta repertoire to tell Graves' ophthalmopathy apart from Graves' hyperthyroidism and to predict which patients would progress to ophthalmopathy. An independent validation cohort comprised 18 hyperthyroidism patients and some 16 patients who later progressed from hyperthyroidism to ophthalmopathy. The approximately 90 discovery patients were randomly split 7:3 into training and test sets.

For repertoire sequencing, TCR beta CDR3 regions were amplified from RNA transcripts. A first-round RT-PCR used HTBI primers with the Qiagen OneStep RT-PCR kit, followed by a second-round multiplex PCR, size selection and purification. Sequencing of the libraries was carried out on an Illumina HiSeq2000 in paired-end mode with 100 bp reads. The original pipeline was this. SOAPnuke was used to process the reads, throwing out any read that had adapters, had uncalled bases, had a mean Phred below 15, or lacked an exact constant-primer or identifier match. COPE v1.2.5 was used to merge the high-quality paired reads. Each unique nucleotide sequence was treated as a clonotype, and MiTCR v1.1 was used to align the clonotypes to the IMGT TRB V, D and J references. The analysis was limited to V-J combinations with a frequency above 0.0001, which together covered 99.2% of repertoires. A TCR clonal expansion and chaos score per V-J combination was defined as the ratio of F50 clonal expansion to chaos observed in the TCRdist matrix. Features were reduced by Welch's t-statistics and random forest to more than 10 V-J combinations, which fed a naive Bayes classifier. Thyroid-blood repertoire similarity was quantified with the Morisita-Horn index. TCRdb applied fastp at Q25 and MiXCR to the public reads, then kept only in-frame beta chains. Rows with a matching CDR3 protein are joined into one entry that keeps the most common DNA and genes. Clone size and V and J calls follow TCRdb, not the original study. This sample comprises 300,000 to 500,000 distinct CDR3 sequences, over 15% of them detected only once. The ten largest clones take up about 7% of the sample.

This clonotype has more than one count but fewer than ten. Which antigen it targets is not known. Base qualities were left out, and no much larger clone turns up one base away. A patient counted as having stable hyperthyroidism if there was no progression to ophthalmopathy within 18 months of follow-up. The hyperthyroidism patients were 18 to 65 years old and newly diagnosed, with a disease duration of less than 2 months. Anyone with other autoimmune diseases, uncontrolled infections, pregnancy or lactation was excluded from the study. Diagnosis was based on clinical symptoms, serum thyroxine, TRAb, thyroid ultrasound and orbital computed tomography. PBMCs were isolated from more than 8 ml of fresh peripheral blood by Ficoll-Paque density gradient centrifugation. Total RNA was extracted with Trizol reagent and quality-checked on an Agilent 2100 Bioanalyzer. The study at large found these results: In cross-validation, the 13-signature model distinguished ophthalmopathy from stable hyperthyroidism with around 90% sensitivity and around 84% specificity, while in the test set the corresponding values were about 80% and 75%. Sample size was not predetermined statistically, and investigators were not blinded to group allocation. In validation, the model predicted ophthalmopathy progression with 55% to 71% sensitivity and roughly 72% specificity; 12 predicted patients were CT-confirmed with GO in a median of around 6.5 months. Among expanded thyroid clonotypes with frequency above 0.001, most also showed up in blood, which suggests that blood repertoires may reflect the thyroid immune response.

V is shortened by 0 bases, J by 7 bases, and the region joining them spans 8 bases. Based on the germline V gene (reference sequence), the CDR1 and CDR2 sequences are SGHKS and YYEKEE. The CDR3 has 14 amino acids, counting the end cysteine and phenylalanine. The only DNA kept is the CDR3, 42 bases in frame from the first base. The chain was built from TRBV5-5 and TRBJ1-6; no D segment can be confidently identified. Source material: peripheral blood. The sequence was obtained from a woman under 30 with stable Graves' hyperthyroidism. Donor details come from another sample of the same person, matched by shared clones. The DNA is TGTGCCAGCAGCTTGGAAGGGTGGAATTCACCCCTCCACTTT. It encodes CASSLEGWNSPLHF.